This entry lists 16 T cell receptor beta chains sequenced from one sample in a study of Tregs in tolerant kidney transplant recipients. Profiled with immunoSEQ multiplex PCR; TCRdb holds only in-frame clones, not every one. This table has 35,000 to 50,000 clones, over 95% appearing once. These receptors have no identified antigens. The sample was Tregs from blood cultured with allogeneic cells. Source of these receptors: a human donor in good health.

The chain uses TRBV14 and TRBJ2-3; TRBD2 agrees at 9 bases. This CDR3 comprises 14 residues. The junction had 7 bases not matched to a gene; V was cut back by 4 bases and J by 8 bases. CDR1 is SGHDN, CDR2 FVKESK, per germline. The CDR3 sequence is CASSPPGLALTQYF. The CDR3 DNA is TGTGCCAGCAGCCCTCCAGGACTAGCGCTTACGCAGTATTTT.

This chain uses TRBV5-1 with TRBJ1-4; possible D gene TRBD1, 5 bases. The length of the CDR3 is 17 residues. V was clipped by 4 bases and J by 8 bases, with 24 bases between them. Germline CDR1 is SGHRS and CDR2 is YFSETQ. CDR3 sequence reads: CASSPSPLGDQWEKLFF. The CDR3, as DNA: TGCGCCAGCAGCCCCAGCCCTTTGGGGGATCAGTGGGAAAAACTGTTTTTT.

CDR3 protein: CASSPPQTGLGSPLHF. Here the CDR3 DNA reads TGTGCCAGCTCACCACCGCAAACAGGGTTGGGTTCACCCCTCCACTTT. The V gene is TRBV18, the J gene TRBJ1-6, with D possibly matching TRBD1 (6 bases). Germline V gene lookup returns CDR1 KGHSH and CDR2 LQKENI. The CDR3 runs to 16 residues. V dropped 0 bases and J dropped 9 bases, with 15 bases sitting between them.

This clone was counted a single time. The rearrangement uses TRBV2 and TRBJ2-1, with D possibly TRBD2 on 7 matching bases. CDR1 and CDR2 (germline): SNHLY, FYNNEI. Trimming removed 4 bases from V and 10 bases from J, with 14 bases in between. This CDR3 has 13 amino acids. The CDR3 here is CASSAGGQREQFF. CDR3 sequence (DNA): TGTGCCAGCAGTGCCGGGGGGCAGCGGGAGCAGTTCTTC.

The V call is TRBV18, the J call TRBJ2-5; D possibly uses TRBD1 or TRBD2 (5 bases each). The CDR3 consists of 13 residues. Trimming took 6 bases from V and 5 from J, leaving 13 bases between them. Per germline, CDR1 KGHSH and CDR2 LQKENI. CDR3 sequence reads: CASSRRGVETQYF. The CDR3 nucleotides read TGTGCCAGCTCCCGGAGAGGGGTGGAGACCCAGTACTTC.

The J gene is TRBJ1-3, the V gene TRBV6-5; 10 bases fit TRBD1. Germline CDR1 MNHEY, CDR2 SVGAGI. V was pared by 8 bases and J by 0 bases, with 4 bases of the junction left unmatched. This CDR3 is 15 amino acids long. The CDR3 sequence: CASPWTGGSGNTIYF. CDR3 sequence (DNA): TGTGCCAGCCCCTGGACAGGGGGCTCTGGAAACACCATATATTTT.

This rearrangement joins TRBV18 to TRBJ1-1; D perhaps matches TRBD1 (5 bases). Trimming cost V 6 bases and J 4 bases, with 15 bases left between them. The CDR3 has 14 amino acids. CDR1 and CDR2 from the germline V gene are KGHSH and LQKENI. CDR3 in DNA: TGTGCCAGCTCGTTTGATGCTGGGGGCACTGAAGCTTTCTTT. Translated, it gives CASSFDAGGTEAFF.

This clone was detected once. V and J are TRBV18 and TRBJ2-2; TRBD1 agrees at 10 bases. The CDR3 has 16 residues. Germline V gene sequence: CDR1 KGHSH, CDR2 LQKENI. J gave up 3 bases and V 4 bases, and 5 bases lay outside the gene matches. CDR3 sequence reads: CASSHRQGADTGELFF. CDR3 sequence (DNA): TGTGCCAGCTCACACAGACAGGGGGCGGACACCGGGGAGCTGTTTTTT.

The rearrangement links TRBV6-5 to TRBJ2-1, with D hard to call. Looked up from germline, CDR1 is MNHEY and CDR2 is SVGAGI. The ends were cut back, 11 bases at V and 7 bases at J, with 12 bases in the middle. This CDR3 is 11 amino acids long. CDR3 in amino acids: CASRLSNEQFF. The CDR3 region has the DNA TGTGCCTCACGCTTGTCGAATGAGCAGTTCTTC.

The J gene is TRBJ2-1, the V gene TRBV28; TRBD1 or TRBD2 may be the D gene (5 bases each). Between the trimmed V and J ends, which lost 3 bases and 6 bases, there was a span of 9 bases. CDR3 length: 13 residues. Germline V gene data show CDR1 as MDHEN and CDR2 as SYDVKM. For the CDR3, the DNA is TGTGCCAGCAGTTTTGTCGGGACCAATGAGCAGTTCTTC. Translation gives CASSFVGTNEQFF.

The J gene is TRBJ2-2, the V gene TRBV18; TRBD2 matches at 8 bases. Germline V gene sequence: CDR1 KGHSH, CDR2 LQKENI. This CDR3 contains 18 residues. V trimming: 6 bases; J trimming: 2 bases; junction bases outside the gene matches: 14. The CDR3 bases are TGTGCCAGCTCGCCCCCCAGCCCGGGAGGGCATAACACCGGGGAGCTGTTTTTT. Protein: CASSPPSPGGHNTGELFF.

The chain has TRBV2 and TRBJ2-5, with 7 bases fitting TRBD2. The CDR3 runs 16 residues. CDR1 and CDR2 (germline): SNHLY, FYNNEI. V lost 4 bases to trimming and J lost 1 base; unmatched junction nucleotides: 9. DNA of the CDR3: TGTGCCAGCAGTGTCGTAAGGACTAGGGTCCAAGAGACCCAGTACTTC. This codes for CASSVVRTRVQETQYF.

The chain couples TRBV5-6 to TRBJ1-6; D gene unclear. The CDR3 totals 14 residues. V dropped 1 base and J dropped 7 bases, with 9 bases sitting between them. Germline CDR1 reads SGHDT; CDR2 reads YYEEEE. The CDR3 reads CASSLRGKNSPLHF. The CDR3 DNA reads as TGTGCCAGCAGCTTGCGGGGAAAAAATTCACCCCTCCACTTT.

The V call is TRBV11-2, the J call TRBJ2-2; 7 nucleotides line up with TRBD2. The germline gives CDR1 SGHAT, CDR2 FQNNGV. V was pared by 5 bases and J by 3 bases, with 15 bases of the junction left unmatched. This CDR3 has 18 amino acids. CDR3 nucleotide sequence: TGTGCCAGCAGCGTCCTAGGACTAGGAAGGGCCTACACCGGGGAGCTGTTTTTT. Protein product: CASSVLGLGRAYTGELFF.

This clone was counted once. The chain links TRBV5-1 to TRBJ1-1; D not certain. Trimming cost V 1 base and J 3 bases, with 7 bases left between them. The germline V gene has CDR1 SGHRS and CDR2 YFSETQ. The CDR3 spans 13 residues. The CDR3 DNA reads TGCGCCAGCAGCTTGTTGCCCGACACTGAAGCTTTCTTT. Amino acid sequence: CASSLLPDTEAFF.

J is TRBJ2-3 and V is TRBV19; 9 positions match TRBD2. Germline trimming cut 5 bases from V and 3 bases from J; bases unmatched to any gene: 3. Germline CDR1 is LNHDA and CDR2 is SQIVND (reference sequence). This CDR3 contains 14 residues. For the CDR3, the DNA is TGTGCCAGTAGTCTAGCGGGAAGGACAGATACGCAGTATTTT. Its translation is CASSLAGRTDTQYF.